The 3 T cell receptor beta chains below were found in one sample sequenced in a study of shared clonotypes between healthy human individuals (dated by TCRdb to the early 2020s). To prepare the library, the immunoSEQ multiplex PCR assay was applied. TCRdb took this table from immuneACCESS and kept in-frame rearrangements with V and J called. Such tables lack part of the clones; where checked against another copy, unresolved V genes explain under half of the gap, and the rest is unexplained. The sample table holds roughly 1,600,000 clones, of which about 98.5% were seen once. 0.36% of the sample goes to the ten largest clones. Material: naive CD4+ T cells sorted from blood. What this sample's cell subset or site label stands for: CD45RA+ positively selected. The source of these receptors is a man between 25 and 39 years old in good health.

The chain joins TRBV2 to TRBJ2-7; D is ambiguous. The germline V and J ends were trimmed by 7 bases and 0 bases, with 13 bases remaining between them. The CDR3 is made up of 14 amino acids. In germline, CDR1 is SNHLY, CDR2 FYNNEI. CDR3 bases: TGTGCCAGCACTCCTGACTTGAGCTCCTACGAGCAGTACTTC. Amino acid sequence: CASTPDLSSYEQYF.

V and J are TRBV28 and TRBJ1-2; TRBD1 matches 11 bases. CDR3 length equals 15 residues. The V gene's germline CDR1 is MDHEN and CDR2 SYDVKM. The ends lost 5 bases at V and 5 bases at J; junction bases unmatched: 7. CDR3 region: CASSPDRGRLYGYTF. The DNA for the CDR3 is TGTGCCAGCAGTCCGGACAGGGGGCGCCTGTATGGCTACACCTTC.

The V call is TRBV10-3, the J call TRBJ2-5, with 8 bases lining up with TRBD2. Germline V gene data show CDR1 as ENHRY and CDR2 as SYGVKD. V shed 5 bases, J shed 0 bases, and the junction held 2 bases outside the gene matches. This CDR3 is 14 amino acids long. The CDR3 DNA is TGTGCCATCAGTCCCGGGAGGGACCAAGAGACCCAGTACTTC. It yields the protein CAISPGRDQETQYF.